This T cell receptor (beta chain) was retrieved from a study of cytotoxic CD8 clonotypes in ibrutinib-treated CLL (TCRdb year 2021). For the study in its entirety: The cohort included roughly 15 treatment-naive and fewer than 12 relapsed/refractory patients; 17 were IGHV unmutated. Partial responses were observed in about 24 patients and complete responses in 2; after a median follow-up of around 68 months, remission was maintained in 15 or so patients and progression was observed in some twelve. Response samples were taken after a median of 12 months on treatment, ranging from about 6 to 36 months. On average, each sample yielded around 250,000 productive templates and tens of thousands of productive rearrangements. Longitudinal samples were available for about 30% of the 86 trial participants. Cryopreserved peripheral blood mononuclear cells were collected before treatment, at response, and at either disease progression or sustained remission. Study-level results and caveats: An increase in clonality was observed at ibrutinib response, with clonality remaining stable during sustained remission and falling back toward baseline at progression. Public clonotypes were rare and either shrank or stayed stable during treatment, and the rise in clonality at ibrutinib response reflected expansion of private clonotypes. Lymph node repertoires were not examined, and the timing of sampling was not matched between patients in sustained remission and those whose disease progressed. Baseline clonality was found to be higher than that of age-matched healthy donors and was strongly correlated with circulating CD8+ T-cell counts.

Counted from cysteine to phenylalanine, this CDR3 has 14 amino acids. The read is trimmed to its CDR3 DNA, 42 bases read in frame from base 1. Trimming costs V 6 bases and J 4 bases, and their ends lie 16 bases apart. As encoded in the germline V gene, CDR1 is SQVTM while CDR2 is ANQGSEA. A MiSeq instrument was used for deep resolution sequencing, which targeted depths ranging from 1 in 1 million up to 1 in 200,000 T cells, with coverage averaging 10x for each clonotype. TCR beta libraries were generated with the immunoSEQ hsTCRB Kit. The study's own analysis went as follows. Data were analyzed with ImmunoSEQ Data Assistant and ImmunoSEQ Analyzer, with V, D and J genes assigned per IMGT definitions. Clonality, which ranges from 0 to 1, was calculated as one minus the normalized Shannon entropy of productive rearrangement frequencies. Only overrepresented clonotypes making up at least 0.05% of the repertoire of each patient were included in the public clonotype analysis. Approximately 14 age-matched healthy donor repertoires from immuneACCESS were used as controls for clonality. TCRdb took this table from immuneACCESS and kept in-frame rearrangements with V and J called. Such tables lack part of the clones; where checked against another copy, unresolved V genes explain under half of the gap, and the rest is unexplained. V, J and clone size were drawn from that table, and D and trimming were deduced from the DNA. Here the sample has 15,000 or so clones; about 65% occur a single time. The ten largest clones capture under 20% of the sample.

Notes on this clone: The clone's antigen remains unknown. Base qualities are missing; no much larger clone stands one base away.

For TCR beta library preparation, about 2 micrograms of genomic DNA was extracted from cryopreserved PBMCs. Longitudinal blood samples from CLL patients on ibrutinib monotherapy were analyzed using high-throughput TCR beta sequencing. The patients were enrolled in a single-center, open-label phase 2 trial of ibrutinib monotherapy. Recombination joined TRBV29-1 with TRBJ2-1; no D gene call is confident. The receptor's source is a human donor with chronic lymphocytic leukemia. Sequenced here: PBMCs, sampled before ibrutinib treatment. In nucleotide form, the sequence is TGCAGCGTCGTTACAGATATCCCTTACAATGAGCAGTTCTTC. Protein translation: CSVVTDIPYNEQFF.